The entry below gives a single TCR beta chain sequence along with its context. Ten or more counts support this clonotype. The specificity of this receptor is unknown. Base qualities are missing; no much larger clone stands one base away. Relative to germline, V is 0 bases shorter and J is 0 bases shorter, with 12 bases between their ends. According to the germline V gene (reference sequence), CDR1 reads DFQATT and CDR2 reads SNEGSKA. From the cysteine through the phenylalanine, the CDR3 covers 15 amino acids. The CDR3 DNA has 45 bases and is translated from base 1. The sample comes from a study of regulatory T cells in long-lasting Graves disease (dated by TCRdb to the early 2020s). In terms of the full investigation: In the newly diagnosed Graves' disease group, patients had been taking antithyroid drugs for less than 3 months. This study used TCR sequencing and RNA sequencing of peripheral blood to compare persistent Graves' disease patients against newly diagnosed Graves' disease patients. The study took place in China and was registered as a clinical trial. TCR sequencing covered some 13 persistent and about 20 newly diagnosed Graves' disease patients, around 35 samples in total.

Overall study results and their limits: More public clonotypes were shared among persistent patients (roughly 2,900) than among newly diagnosed patients (roughly 1,000). Persistent disease showed preferential use of TRBV28, TRBJ1-2 and TRBJ2-5, whereas newly diagnosed disease favored TRBV20-1 and TRBJ2-1. The authors acknowledged the small sample size as a limitation that may reduce accuracy. Sequencing and analysis were limited to the TCR beta chain. Persistent Graves' disease patients showed lower TCR Shannon entropy and fewer highly expanded clones than newly diagnosed patients, suggesting clonal expansion. Only peripheral blood was studied, because thyroid tissue, the primary lesion, was inaccessible.

What the time point label conveys for this sample: newly diagnosed GD, antithyroid drugs for less than 3 months. RNA was extracted from PBMCs in TRIzol for both TCR sequencing and RNA sequencing. The diagnosis of Graves' disease was made according to American Thyroid Association guidelines. Patients for the study were recruited at an endocrinology department in Xi'an, China. From each patient, around 9 milliliters of peripheral blood was collected into an EDTA anticoagulant tube. Ficoll Paque Plus density gradient separation was used to isolate PBMCs, and no further T cell sorting was done. RNA quality was checked with an Agilent 2100 Bioanalyzer and agarose gel, and concentration with a NanoDrop 2000. Libraries were constructed by multiplex PCR. Data came from an Illumina HiSeq 4000. CDR3 regions were amplified by Arm-PCR with iRepertoire HTBI primers to construct TCR beta libraries. PCR products were gel purified before sequencing. In the original analysis: Gene usage analysis of CDR3 amino acid clonotypes used the 62 TRBV and more than 13 TRBJ segments found across samples. Filtered high-quality paired reads were merged into contigs using COPE and FqMerger. Contigs were aligned with BLAST to IMGT TRBV, TRBD and TRBJ reference genes, and CDR3 was defined per IMGT. Any clonotype with a frequency above 0.1% was classified as a highly expanded clone. Shannon entropy served as the measure of repertoire diversity, while the Gini coefficient captured V-J evenness. Public clonotypes were defined as clonotypes shared by more than one individual. TCRdb handled the public reads itself, with Q25 trimming in fastp and clone calling in MiXCR, and kept productive beta chains. Each entry is one CDR3 protein sequence, shown with its most common DNA and genes. The V and J calls were not made by the authors but by TCRdb's processing. This sample gives roughly 420,000 distinct CDR3 sequences in total; around 15% of them show up just once. Jointly, the top ten make up approximately 15% of the sample.

These records were also assigned to another study, of T cells in Graves' hyperthyroidism and ophthalmopathy. From that second study: Stable Graves' hyperthyroidism was defined as the absence of progression to ophthalmopathy over 18 months of follow-up. The hyperthyroidism patients were between 18 and 65 years old and newly diagnosed, with a disease duration of less than 2 months. Patients with uncontrolled infections, other autoimmune diseases, pregnancy or lactation were excluded. Diagnoses were established on the basis of clinical symptoms, serum thyroxine and TRAb, thyroid ultrasound, and orbital computed tomography. The first round of RT-PCR for the TCR CDR3 was performed with the HTBI primer set and the Qiagen OneStep RT-PCR kit. Most expanded thyroid clonotypes (frequency above 0.001) were also detected in blood, suggesting blood repertoires may reflect thyroid immune responses. In cross-validation, a model built on a 13 V-J signature told ophthalmopathy apart from stable hyperthyroidism with approximately 90% sensitivity and roughly 81% specificity, and in testing the same model reached 80%/75%. In validation, the model predicted progression to ophthalmopathy a median of approximately 6.6 months before onset, with about 64% sensitivity and about 72% specificity. To identify distinguishing TCR V-J signatures, a discovery cohort of around 100 patients was used, comprising 43 with Graves' ophthalmopathy and around 57 with stable Graves' hyperthyroidism. An independent validation cohort of under 20 hyperthyroidism patients and 17 patients who later progressed to ophthalmopathy tested prospective prediction of ophthalmopathy. For training and testing, the 100 or so patients in the discovery cohort were randomly divided in a 7:3 ratio. In addition, the study compared T-cell repertoires in thyroid tissue and in blood from about six Graves' hyperthyroidism patients. Once sampling was done, hyperthyroidism patients were given methimazole at a starting dose of 30 mg daily, whereas ophthalmopathy patients were given high-dose intravenous methylprednisolone. The libraries were constructed in a second round of multiplex PCR and then size-selected and purified. Sequencing of the libraries was done on an Illumina HiSeq2000 using paired-end 100 bp reads. SOAPnuke was used to process the raw data, throwing out any read that contained adapters or uncalled bases, had a mean Phred below 15, or lacked an exact constant-primer or identifier match. COPE v1.2.5 was used to merge high-quality paired reads, and clonotypes were defined as unique nucleotide sequences. Clonotypes were aligned to IMGT TRBV, TRBD and TRBJ reference segments using MiTCR v1.1. Analysis was restricted to V-J combinations with a frequency above 0.0001, which covered about 99% of repertoires. A TCS score was defined as the ratio between F50 (clonal expansion) and ExV (chaos), using BLOSUM62-based TCRdist between CDR3 peptides within each V-J. Welch's t-statistics and random forest reduced around 550 V-J features to 10 to 15, which were used in a naive Bayes classifier (R e1071). No statistical method was used to set the sample size in advance, and investigators knew the group allocation. TCR Vbeta CDR3 sequencing of 135 peripheral blood samples (43 ophthalmopathy, around 80 hyperthyroidism and around 17 progressor patients) is reported in the paper.

Source: peripheral blood mononuclear cells (PBMCs), taken at new diagnosis, from a patient treated with antithyroid drugs. Here the chain combines TRBV20-1 and TRBJ2-7; TRBD2 could be the D gene, as 6 bases match. The clonotype was recovered from a woman aged 45-60 years with Graves disease. Donor details come from another sample of the same person, matched by shared clones. The nucleotides are TGCAGTGCTAGAGATTGGGAGACTAGCTCCTACGAGCAGTACTTC. This sequence encodes CSARDWETSSYEQYF.